These T cell receptor beta chains were read from a single sample in a study of blood T cell repertoires in COVID-19. Clones were sequenced by immunoSEQ multiplex PCR, and TCRdb holds only the in-frame ones, with some missing. Here the sample spans around 190,000 clones, 84% being singletons. The source material was PBMCs or T cells enriched from blood (not recorded which). These receptors were obtained from a woman aged 25 to 45 who had been exposed to COVID-19. The CDR3 runs from the conserved cysteine through the conserved F or W. D genes are given only for firm matches. The size entry is marked missing in some rows and otherwise reads once, few, many or a size class.

J: TRBJ2-5; D: .; V: TRBV12-3/TRBV12-4; size: .; DNA: TGTGCCAGCAGTTTTGGGCCCCAAGAGACCCAGTACTTC; CDR3: CASSFGPQETQYF
J: TRBJ1-1; D: .; V: TRBV2; size: .; DNA: TGTGCAACCCAGGGTTCTGGCACTGAAGCTTTCTTT; CDR3: CATQGSGTEAFF
J: TRBJ1-1; D: TRBD1; V: TRBV7-9; size: .; DNA: TGTGCCAGCACTTATGGGGGACAGAACCATGAAGCTTTCTTT; CDR3: CASTYGGQNHEAFF
J: TRBJ1-6; D: .; V: TRBV7-8; size: few; DNA: TGTGCCAGCAGCTTCGGACCGTGGGGCCTAGATTCACCCCTCCACTTT; CDR3: CASSFGPWGLDSPLHF
J: TRBJ1-4; D: .; V: TRBV9; size: .; DNA: TGTGCCAGCAGCGGGGGGACAAGAACTAATGAAAAACTGTTTTTT; CDR3: CASSGGTRTNEKLFF
J: TRBJ2-5; D: TRBD1; V: TRBV2; size: .; DNA: TGTGCCAGCAGCACCCCCACCGACAGGGTGGGCCAAGAGACCCAGTACTTC; CDR3: CASSTPTDRVGQETQYF
J: TRBJ1-1; D: .; V: TRBV5-1; size: .; DNA: TGCGCCAGCAGGGAGGGTTTTGTCAAAACTGAAGCTTTCTTT; CDR3: CASREGFVKTEAFF
J: TRBJ1-2; D: .; V: TRBV5-1; size: .; DNA: TGCGCCAGCAGCTTAGACAGTGGAAACTATGGCTACACCTTC; CDR3: CASSLDSGNYGYTF
J: TRBJ2-3; D: .; V: TRBV5-4; size: .; DNA: TGTGCCAGCTCCTCCCCCACAGATACGCAGTATTTT; CDR3: CASSSPTDTQYF
J: TRBJ2-7; D: .; V: TRBV4-1; size: .; DNA: TGCGCCAGCAGCCAAGGTCCTCTAGACGAGCAGTACTTC; CDR3: CASSQGPLDEQYF
J: TRBJ1-5; D: TRBD1; V: TRBV15; size: .; DNA: TGTGCCACCAGCGACAGGGGCCTAAATCAGCCCCAGCATTTT; CDR3: CATSDRGLNQPQHF
J: TRBJ2-7; D: .; V: TRBV6-5; size: .; DNA: TGTGCCAGCAGTTCCGTCTACGAGCAGTACTTC; CDR3: CASSSVYEQYF
J: TRBJ1-1; D: .; V: TRBV5-4; size: .; DNA: TGTGCCAGCAGCTTGTCGGGGAAGGTGAACACTGAAGCTTTCTTT; CDR3: CASSLSGKVNTEAFF
J: TRBJ1-4; D: TRBD1; V: TRBV19; size: .; DNA: TGTGCCAGTAGTATGGCCACAGGGGGGCATGAAAAACTGTTTTTT; CDR3: CASSMATGGHEKLFF
J: TRBJ2-1; D: .; V: TRBV19; size: .; DNA: TGTGCCAGTAGTAAGGGAGGACAAGCTAACAATGAGCAGTTCTTC; CDR3: CASSKGGQANNEQFF
J: TRBJ2-5; D: TRBD2; V: TRBV7-2; size: .; DNA: TGTGCCAGCAGCCCCCTAGGGACTAGCGAAGAGACCCAGTACTTC; CDR3: CASSPLGTSEETQYF
J: TRBJ2-1; D: .; V: TRBV18; size: .; DNA: TGTGCCAGCTCACCACCAAGCTCAGAGCAGTTCTTC; CDR3: CASSPPSSEQFF
J: TRBJ1-6; D: .; V: TRBV3-1/TRBV3-2; size: few; DNA: TGTGCCAGCAGCCAAGGAGAGACCTATAATTCACCCCTCCACTTT; CDR3: CASSQGETYNSPLHF
J: TRBJ1-6; D: .; V: TRBV5-1; size: few; DNA: TGCGCCAGCAGCTCCCTGGGCAGTGTTACGGATTCACCCCTCCACTTT; CDR3: CASSSLGSVTDSPLHF
J: TRBJ1-2; D: TRBD1; V: TRBV11-2; size: .; DNA: TGTGCCAGCAGCCCTACAGGGGACTATGGCTACACCTTC; CDR3: CASSPTGDYGYTF
J: TRBJ1-3; D: .; V: TRBV21-1; size: .; DNA: TGTGCCAGCAGCAATAACTCTGGAAACACCATATATTTT; CDR3: CASSNNSGNTIYF
J: TRBJ1-1; D: TRBD1; V: TRBV6-5; size: few; DNA: TGTGCCAGCAGTTACATAACAGGGGTTCGGTTCACTGAAGCTTTCTTT; CDR3: CASSYITGVRFTEAFF
J: TRBJ1-1; D: .; V: TRBV25-1; size: .; DNA: TGTGCCAGCAGTCCAATTGGGGCTCCTAACACTGAAGCTTTCTTT; CDR3: CASSPIGAPNTEAFF
J: TRBJ1-1; D: TRBD1; V: TRBV5-1; size: .; DNA: TGCGCCAGCAGCTTGGCAGGGGGCCCCACTGAAGCTTTCTTT; CDR3: CASSLAGGPTEAFF
J: TRBJ2-7; D: TRBD1; V: TRBV5-1; size: .; DNA: TGCGCCAGCAGCGAATTTACAGGGGCCCCCGAGGAGGAGCAGTACTTC; CDR3: CASSEFTGAPEEEQYF
J: TRBJ2-7; D: TRBD1; V: TRBV4-1; size: .; DNA: TGCGCCAGCAGCCACTCCTTTAGGACAGGGGATGTCCGCGAGCAGTACTTC; CDR3: CASSHSFRTGDVREQYF
J: TRBJ1-1; D: TRBD1; V: TRBV10-3; size: many; DNA: TGTGCCATCAGTCGACAGGGGGATGAAGCTTTCTTT; CDR3: CAISRQGDEAFF
J: TRBJ2-7; D: .; V: TRBV15; size: .; DNA: TGTGCCACCAGCTTGGGCCGGGACATCGCCTACGAGCAGTACTTC; CDR3: CATSLGRDIAYEQYF
J: TRBJ1-1; D: .; V: TRBV5-1; size: .; DNA: TGCGCCAGCAGCTTGAGGGTAGGAGGGGACACTGAAGCTTTCTTT; CDR3: CASSLRVGGDTEAFF
J: TRBJ1-1; D: .; V: TRBV3-1/TRBV3-2; size: .; DNA: TGTGCCAGCAGCAACAGGTGGGTAACCACTGAAGCTTTCTTT; CDR3: CASSNRWVTTEAFF
J: TRBJ2-7; D: TRBD1; V: TRBV29-1; size: .; DNA: TGCAGCGTTGAAGACCCTACAGGGGGAGGTGACGAGCAGTACTTC; CDR3: CSVEDPTGGGDEQYF
J: TRBJ2-7; D: TRBD1; V: TRBV27; size: .; DNA: TGTGCCAGCAGCGTCTGGACAGGGGGGCCCTACGAGCAGTACTTC; CDR3: CASSVWTGGPYEQYF
J: TRBJ1-6; D: .; V: TRBV27; size: .; DNA: TGTGCCAGCAGCCGAGAGTTTCTTAACAATTCACCCCTCCACTTT; CDR3: CASSREFLNNSPLHF
J: TRBJ1-2; D: .; V: TRBV9; size: few; DNA: TGTGCCAGCAGCGTTTCCCACCGAGGGCAGGACCCGCCGGACTATGGCTACACCTTC; CDR3: CASSVSHRGQDPPDYGYTF
J: TRBJ1-6; D: .; V: TRBV7-2; size: .; DNA: TGTGCCAGCAGCTTAGTTATTCAGGGGAATTCACCCCTCCACTTT; CDR3: CASSLVIQGNSPLHF
J: TRBJ1-6; D: TRBD1; V: TRBV27; size: .; DNA: TGTGCCAGCAGTACCGGGACAGGGGGATCACCCCTCCACTTT; CDR3: CASSTGTGGSPLHF
J: TRBJ1-3; D: .; V: TRBV27; size: .; DNA: TGTGCCAGCAGTCACGGAGGGGATGGAAACACCATATATTTT; CDR3: CASSHGGDGNTIYF
J: TRBJ1-4; D: .; V: TRBV6-5; size: .; DNA: TGTGCCAGCAGTTACTCGAGTGGGGGGGAAAAACTGTTTTTT; CDR3: CASSYSSGGEKLFF
J: TRBJ2-3; D: TRBD2; V: TRBV7-9; size: .; DNA: TGTGCCAGCAGCCCGTTCGGGACTAGCGGAGCCACAGATACGCAGTATTTT; CDR3: CASSPFGTSGATDTQYF
J: TRBJ2-2; D: .; V: TRBV6-1; size: .; DNA: TGTGCCAGCAGTGAAACACGGGACGGGGAGCTGTTTTTT; CDR3: CASSETRDGELFF
J: TRBJ2-1; D: TRBD2; V: TRBV6-4; size: .; DNA: TGTGCCAGCAGGGCACTAGCGGGGGGGCGCGATGAGCAGTTCTTC; CDR3: CASRALAGGRDEQFF
J: TRBJ1-2; D: .; V: TRBV6-5; size: .; DNA: TGTGCCAGCGCACAAGGGGCCTATGGCTACACCTTC; CDR3: CASAQGAYGYTF
J: TRBJ1-1; D: .; V: TRBV27; size: .; DNA: TGTGCCAGCAGCGCTACTATGAACACTGAAGCTTTCTTT; CDR3: CASSATMNTEAFF
J: TRBJ1-2; D: .; V: TRBV6-5; size: .; DNA: TGTGCCAGTTCCGGACAAGCCCCTTGGGGCTACACCTTC; CDR3: CASSGQAPWGYTF
J: TRBJ2-3; D: .; V: TRBV6-5; size: .; DNA: TGTGCCAGCACCCCAGGGCTCATTAGCACAGATACGCAGTATTTT; CDR3: CASTPGLISTDTQYF
J: TRBJ1-3; D: .; V: TRBV9; size: .; DNA: TGTGCCAGCAGCGTAGCCCTGAAAGGGGAAGGTGGAAACACCATATATTTT; CDR3: CASSVALKGEGGNTIYF
J: TRBJ2-5; D: TRBD1; V: TRBV5-8; size: .; DNA: TGTGCCAGCACCCTAGACAGGGTCGAGACCCAGTACTTC; CDR3: CASTLDRVETQYF
J: TRBJ2-7; D: TRBD1; V: TRBV7-2; size: .; DNA: TGTGCCAGCAGACGCGCTTCGGCAGGGGGCGGCGGGGAGCAGTACTTC; CDR3: CASRRASAGGGGEQYF
J: TRBJ1-6; D: TRBD1; V: TRBV7-8; size: .; DNA: TGTGCCAGCAGCGAGCGACAGGGGGGTGCCACTAATTCACCCCTCCACTTT; CDR3: CASSERQGGATNSPLHF
J: TRBJ1-5; D: TRBD1; V: TRBV30; size: .; DNA: TGTGCCTGGAGCGCCGGGACAGTCAATCAGCCCCAGCATTTT; CDR3: CAWSAGTVNQPQHF
J: TRBJ1-1; D: .; V: TRBV11-3; size: .; DNA: TGTGCCAGCAGCTCACAGGGCGACACTGAAGCTTTCTTT; CDR3: CASSSQGDTEAFF
J: TRBJ1-1; D: .; V: TRBV19; size: few; DNA: TGTGCCAGTAGGGCAAAGAACACTGAAGCTTTCTTT; CDR3: CASRAKNTEAFF
J: TRBJ2-5; D: .; V: TRBV4-3; size: .; DNA: TGCGCCAGCAGCCAGCGGAGTCAAGAGACCCAGTACTTC; CDR3: CASSQRSQETQYF
J: TRBJ1-2; D: TRBD1; V: TRBV7-2; size: .; DNA: TGTGCCAGCAGCTTAGGGCAGGGGGCCTATGGCTACACCTTC; CDR3: CASSLGQGAYGYTF
J: TRBJ1-5; D: .; V: TRBV19; size: .; DNA: TGTGCCAGTAGTACCCAGGGACTCAATCAGCCCCAGCATTTT; CDR3: CASSTQGLNQPQHF
J: TRBJ2-1; D: TRBD2; V: TRBV7-2; size: .; DNA: TGTGCCAGCAGCTTAGCCATTTCTAGCGGGGGTACTGAGCAGTTCTTC; CDR3: CASSLAISSGGTEQFF
J: TRBJ1-1; D: .; V: TRBV7-2; size: .; DNA: TGTGCCAGCAGCTTAGGGGCCAACAAGAACACTGAAGCTTTCTTT; CDR3: CASSLGANKNTEAFF
J: TRBJ1-2; D: .; V: TRBV2; size: .; DNA: TGTGCCAGCAGTGAATGGGGGGTCGATGGCTACACCTTC; CDR3: CASSEWGVDGYTF
J: TRBJ2-3; D: TRBD1; V: TRBV30; size: .; DNA: TGTGCCTGGAGCCGGGACAGCAGCACAGATACGCAGTATTTT; CDR3: CAWSRDSSTDTQYF